This T cell receptor (beta chain) was identified in a study of memory CD4+ T cells and cytomegalovirus serostatus. This CDR3 is built from 15 residues. CDR1 MDHEN and CDR2 SYDVKM come from the germline V gene. V lost 5 bases, J lost 0 bases, and 11 bases lay in between. TCRdb keeps only in-frame clones here, not all; method: immunoSEQ multiplex PCR. The table has about 73,000 clones, around 82% seen once. Points from the study as a whole: CD4+ memory repertoires contained about 40% of the roughly 160 reported CMV TCRbeta sequences.

As regards this clone: The antigen is undetermined.

Single viable CD3+CD4+CD8-CD45RO+ cells were sorted as the memory CD4+ T cells. This receptor was obtained from an adult in good health and CMV-seropositive. This chain links TRBV28 with TRBJ1-5, with D hard to call. The source material was memory CD4+ T cells from blood. The chain's CDR3 is CASSKQRYSNQPQHF. CDR3 DNA sequence: TGTGCCAGCAGTAAACAGCGGTATAGCAATCAGCCCCAGCATTTT. Full variable domain (rest looked up from reference TRBV28 and TRBJ1-5): DVKVTQSSRYLVKRTGEKVFLECVQDMDHENMFWYRQDPGLGLRLIYFSYDVKMKEKGDIPEGYSVSREKKERFSLILESASTNQTSMYLCASSKQRYSNQPQHFGDGTRLSIL.